This T cell receptor (beta chain) was recorded in a study of blood T cell repertoires in COVID-19. Authors' methods: The assay estimated nucleated cells by amplifying reference gene primers. The assay was immunoSEQ multiplex PCR, and TCRdb's table has in-frame clones only and misses some. For V, J and clone size, that table is used; D and trimming come from the DNA. Among fewer than 70,000 clones listed, 75% to 90% were seen once. V dropped 3 bases and J dropped 0; count of bases not matched to a gene: 2. The CDR3 has 15 amino acids. Germline V gene sequence: CDR1 LGHNA, CDR2 YNFKEQ. The sample comprised peripheral blood. This clonotype originated in a human donor in a cohort sampled during active COVID-19. The chain joins TRBV4-2 to TRBJ2-1; 7 bases are a match to TRBD1. CDR3 residues: CASSHGQDSYNEQFF. CDR3 coding DNA: TGTGCCAGCAGCCACGGACAGGACTCCTACAATGAGCAGTTCTTC.